Listed here are 17 T cell receptor beta chains from one sample, sequenced in a study of type 1 regulatory T cells. From the reads, TCRdb called clonotypes with MiXCR, one entry per CDR3 protein. The table lists about 42,000 distinct CDR3 sequences, about 12% of them singletons. For these TCRs, the target antigens are not known. The sample consisted of cultured non-Tr1 T cells, either the whole culture or a sorted T cell fraction (not recorded which). Receptor source: a human donor in good health.

This clonotype was seen ten or more times. The chain uses TRBV28 and TRBJ1-2; perhaps TRBD1 as D (5 bases). V shed 3 bases and J shed 4 bases, with 9 bases lying between them. The germline V gene has CDR1 MDHEN and CDR2 SYDVKM. The CDR3 contains 13 residues. CDR3 region: CASSFGGGYGYTF. In DNA form, the CDR3 reads TGTGCCAGCAGTTTTGGGGGTGGCTATGGCTACACCTTC.

The chain carries TRBV15 and TRBJ1-5; D uncertain. CDR1 and CDR2 (germline): LNHNV, YYDKDF (reference sequence). The CDR3 sequence is 14 residues long. Between the trimmed V and J ends, which lost 0 bases and 4 bases, there was a span of 7 bases. In DNA form, the CDR3 reads TGTGCCACCAGCAGAGATAAAGGGAATCAGCCCCAGCATTTT. This sequence encodes CATSRDKGNQPQHF.

This clonotype has ten or more counts. The gene calls are TRBV5-1 and TRBJ2-1; D possibly corresponds to TRBD2 (6 bases). CDR1 and CDR2 (germline): SGHRS, YFSETQ. This CDR3 region has 15 residues. V gave up 4 bases and J gave up 3 bases, with 14 bases separating them. Here the CDR3 reads CASSQDTSSYNEQFF. The CDR3 nucleotides are TGCGCCAGCAGCCAAGACACTAGCAGCTACAATGAGCAGTTCTTC.

This clonotype was detected only a few times. The chain carries TRBV10-3 and TRBJ2-3, with TRBD2 identical over 9 bases. The J segment lost 3 bases and the V segment lost 4 bases, leaving 2 bases of the junction unmatched. The CDR3 runs 14 residues. Germline V gene data show CDR1 as ENHRY and CDR2 as SYGVKD. CDR3: CAISATSGTDTQYF. The CDR3 DNA sequence: TGTGCCATCAGTGCTACTAGCGGGACAGATACGCAGTATTTT.

This clonotype was observed a few times. V and J are TRBV18 and TRBJ2-3; 8 nucleotides match TRBD2. The CDR3 loop spans 17 amino acids. The trim removed 1 base at V and 3 bases at J, leaving 9 bases unmatched. CDR1 is KGHSH and CDR2 is LQKENI in the germline V gene. The CDR3 DNA sequence: TGTGCCAGCTCACCACTCCAAGCGGGAGCTGGGACAGATACGCAGTATTTT. This sequence encodes CASSPLQAGAGTDTQYF.

The J gene is TRBJ1-6, the V gene TRBV7-2; 7 bases map to TRBD1. V dropped 6 bases and J dropped 10; count of bases not matched to a gene: 9. In germline, CDR1 is SGHTA, CDR2 FQGNSA. The CDR3 runs 14 residues. In DNA, the CDR3 is TGTGCCAGCAGGGACAGACAGGGAACCTCACCCCTCCACTTT. Protein: CASRDRQGTSPLHF.

This clonotype was counted many times. The V call is TRBV20-1, the J call TRBJ2-1, with 8 bases matching TRBD2. V lost 6 bases, J lost 6 bases, and 7 bases stayed unmatched. Germline V CDR1 and CDR2: DFQATT, SNEGSKA (reference sequence). This CDR3 is 13 amino acids long. The CDR3 sequence is CSAGTSSGNEQFF. The DNA of the CDR3 is TGCAGTGCCGGGACTAGTTCGGGCAATGAGCAGTTCTTC.

The table lists this clonotype with many counts. This rearrangement joins TRBV5-1 to TRBJ2-5; D remains ambiguous. V lost 2 bases, J lost 5 bases, and 4 bases lay in between. CDR3 length: 11 amino acids. Germline V gene sequence: CDR1 SGHRS, CDR2 YFSETQ. The CDR3 reads CASSLRETQYF. CDR3 bases: TGCGCCAGCAGCTTAAGGGAGACCCAGTACTTC. The full variable domain, rest sourced from reference TRBV5-1 and TRBJ2-5, is KAGVTQTPRYLIKTRGQQVTLSCSPISGHRSVSWYQQTPGQGLQFLFEYFSETQRNKGNFPGRFSGRQFSNSRSEMNVSTLELGDSALYLCASSLRETQYFGPGTRLLVL.

This clonotype has only a few counts. The chain joins TRBV18 to TRBJ1-6; the D gene is possibly TRBD1 (5 bases). Germline V gene data show CDR1 as KGHSH and CDR2 as LQKENI. V was trimmed by 3 bases and J by 5 bases, leaving 11 bases between them. This CDR3 has 15 residues. The CDR3 loop reads CASSPGGLHNSPLHF. The DNA of the CDR3 is TGTGCCAGCTCACCCGGGGGACTCCATAATTCACCCCTCCACTTT.

V usage is TRBV12-3 or TRBV12-4 and J usage is TRBJ2-7; TRBD1 might be the D (5 bases). The CDR3 runs to 12 residues. Trimming shortened V by 6 bases and J by 4 bases, and 10 bases separated the two germline ends. The CDR3 region has the DNA TGTGCCAGCAGCCCAGGGTGGTACGAGCAGTACTTC. Protein product: CASSPGWYEQYF.

This clonotype turned up a few times. The genes are TRBV2 and TRBJ2-2; 10 nucleotides agree with TRBD2. Germline loops: CDR1 SNHLY, CDR2 FYNNEI. The CDR3 loop spans 15 amino acids. J gave up 6 bases and V 7 bases, and 8 bases lay outside the gene matches. The DNA of the CDR3 is TGTGCCAGCATGGGAGCTAGCGGGAGATCCGGGGAGCTGTTTTTT. It encodes CASMGASGRSGELFF.

This clonotype was detected only a few times. The rearrangement uses TRBV19 and TRBJ1-5; D not resolved. Germline values: CDR1 LNHDA, CDR2 SQIVND (reference sequence). This CDR3 is built from 16 residues. The V gene lost 3 bases and the J gene lost 2 bases, with 14 bases spanning the gap. The CDR3 spells CASSIRTGKGNQPQHF. The CDR3, as DNA: TGTGCCAGTAGTATTCGAACCGGTAAGGGCAATCAGCCCCAGCATTTT.

This chain links TRBV5-1 with TRBJ2-7; TRBD2 aligns across 14 bases. Germline CDR1 reads SGHRS; CDR2 reads YFSETQ. The CDR3 spans 17 residues. Trimming cost V 4 bases and J 1 base; bases outside gene matches: 7. This chain's CDR3 is CASSQGLAGAASYEQYF. DNA for the CDR3: TGCGCCAGCAGCCAGGGACTAGCGGGAGCCGCTTCCTACGAGCAGTACTTC. The entire variable domain, with the rest obtained from reference TRBV5-1 and TRBJ2-7, is as follows: KAGVTQTPRYLIKTRGQQVTLSCSPISGHRSVSWYQQTPGQGLQFLFEYFSETQRNKGNFPGRFSGRQFSNSRSEMNVSTLELGDSALYLCASSQGLAGAASYEQYFGPGTRLTVT.

The sample holds many counts of this clonotype. This chain joins TRBV7-2 and TRBJ1-4; perhaps TRBD1 as D (5 bases). The CDR3 runs to 15 residues. Between the trimmed V and J ends, which lost 5 bases and 13 bases, there was a span of 23 bases. Germline CDR1 SGHTA, CDR2 FQGNSA. CDR3 residues: CASSASGTAPGGLFF. The CDR3 DNA reads TGTGCCAGCAGCGCCTCCGGGACCGCACCGGGAGGACTGTTTTTT.

This clonotype has at least ten counts. The chain carries TRBV12-3 or TRBV12-4 and TRBJ2-6; TRBD2 might be the D (5 bases). V was cut by 1 base and J by 2 bases, with 12 bases left in between. The CDR3 is 17 residues long. The CDR3 nucleotides read TGTGCCAGCAGTTTAGTACGGTCCGGGGCTGGGGCCAACGTCCTGACTTTC. It translates to CASSLVRSGAGANVLTF.

The V and J genes are TRBV20-1 and TRBJ1-1; D remains ambiguous. The CDR3 spans 11 residues. The germline gives CDR1 DFQATT, CDR2 SNEGSKA (reference sequence). The ends were cut back, 1 base at V and 8 bases at J, with 8 bases in the middle. CDR3 DNA sequence: TGCAGTGCTAGAGGCATAGACGAAGCTTTCTTT. Residues: CSARGIDEAFF.

This clonotype was observed many times. The J gene is TRBJ2-3, the V gene TRBV29-1, with a possible D match to TRBD2 (6 bases). CDR3 size: 13 residues. The V end was cut by 3 bases, the J end by 6 bases, with 13 bases between. Germline loops: CDR1 SQVTM, CDR2 ANQGSEA. CDR3 residues: CSVDPGGVDTQYF. CDR3 coding DNA: TGCAGCGTTGACCCCGGGGGAGTGGATACGCAGTATTTT.